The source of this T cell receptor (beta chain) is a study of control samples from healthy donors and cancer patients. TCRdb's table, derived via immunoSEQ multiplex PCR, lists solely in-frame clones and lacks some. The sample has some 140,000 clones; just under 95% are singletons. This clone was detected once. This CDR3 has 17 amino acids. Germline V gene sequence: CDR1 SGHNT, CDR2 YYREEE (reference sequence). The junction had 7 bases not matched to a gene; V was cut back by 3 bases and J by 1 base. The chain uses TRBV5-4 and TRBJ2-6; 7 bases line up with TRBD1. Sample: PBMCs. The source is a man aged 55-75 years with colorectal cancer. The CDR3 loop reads CASSWGTAQSGANVLTF. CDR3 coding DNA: TGTGCCAGCAGCTGGGGGACAGCTCAATCTGGGGCCAACGTCCTGACTTTC.